This TCR beta chain was sequenced in a study of OX40 agonist ivuxolimab in advanced cancers. With 1 base clipped from V and 1 base from J, the junction kept 3 bases outside the gene matches. This CDR3 is 15 amino acids long. The germline V gene has CDR1 MNHEY and CDR2 SVGAGI. Using immunoSEQ multiplex PCR, the repertoire was profiled, and TCRdb retains in-frame clones only, with some absent. The table includes tens of thousands of clones, more than 75% detected once. The sequence was collected from an adult with an advanced solid tumor such as melanoma, head and neck, liver or kidney cancer. Sequenced material: CD4+ or CD8+ T cells sorted from blood, taken in a trial of the OX40 agonist ivuxolimab. The V and J genes are TRBV6-5 and TRBJ1-2; 7 positions agree with TRBD1. The CDR3 region is CASSYWPGGNYGYTF. The CDR3 DNA is TGTGCCAGCAGTTACTGGCCAGGGGGTAACTATGGCTACACCTTC.